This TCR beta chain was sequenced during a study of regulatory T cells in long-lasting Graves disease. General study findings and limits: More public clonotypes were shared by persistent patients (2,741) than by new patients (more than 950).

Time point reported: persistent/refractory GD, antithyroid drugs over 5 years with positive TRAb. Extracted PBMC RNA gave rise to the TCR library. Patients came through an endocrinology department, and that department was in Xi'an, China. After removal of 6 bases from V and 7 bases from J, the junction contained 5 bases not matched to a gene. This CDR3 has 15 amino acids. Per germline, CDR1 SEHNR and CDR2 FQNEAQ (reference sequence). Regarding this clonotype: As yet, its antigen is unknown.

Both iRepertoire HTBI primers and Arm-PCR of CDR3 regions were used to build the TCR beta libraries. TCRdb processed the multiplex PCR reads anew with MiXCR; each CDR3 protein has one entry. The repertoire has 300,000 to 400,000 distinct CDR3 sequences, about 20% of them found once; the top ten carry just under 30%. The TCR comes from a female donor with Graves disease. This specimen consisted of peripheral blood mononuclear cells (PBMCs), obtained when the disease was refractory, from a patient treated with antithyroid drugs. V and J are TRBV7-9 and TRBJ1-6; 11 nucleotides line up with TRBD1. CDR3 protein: CASRGQGAINSPLHF. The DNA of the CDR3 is TGTGCCAGCAGAGGACAGGGGGCGATAAATTCACCCCTCCACTTT.